Presented here are 12 T cell receptor beta chains from one specimen sequenced in a study of monozygotic twins with inflammatory bowel disease. TCRdb derives one entry per CDR3 protein from the 5' RACE reads, leaving out DNA. The sample's table shows fewer than 200,000 distinct CDR3 sequences. The sequenced sample consisted of blood. The receptors stem from a human donor with ulcerative colitis or Crohn's disease, or a healthy co-twin of an affected twin (not recorded which).

The chain carries TRBV5-1 and TRBJ1-5. Germline CDR1 reads SGHRS; CDR2 reads YFSETQ. The CDR3 runs 15 residues. CDR3 amino acids: CASSWTASSNQPQHF. Complete variable domain (other parts from reference TRBV5-1 and TRBJ1-5): KAGVTQTPRYLIKTRGQQVTLSCSPISGHRSVSWYQQTPGQGLQFLFEYFSETQRNKGNFPGRFSGRQFSNSRSEMNVSTLELGDSALYLCASSWTASSNQPQHFGDGTRLSIL.

V gene TRBV14 combines with J gene TRBJ2-1; TCRdb lists TRBD1, though no DNA is available to test this call. CDR1 and CDR2 from the germline V gene are SGHDN and FVKESK. This CDR3 contains 13 residues. The CDR3 loop is CASSQGGYNEQFF.

This chain uses TRBV20-1 with TRBJ1-5. Per the germline V gene, CDR1 is DFQATT and CDR2 is SNEGSKA (reference sequence). CDR3 length equals 11 residues. This CDR3 is CSARVSSPQHF.

This chain links TRBV5-4 with TRBJ2-2. The CDR3 is 15 amino acids. Germline V gene sequence: CDR1 SGHNT, CDR2 YYREEE (reference sequence). The CDR3 here is CASSLRAVNTGELFF.

The rearrangement uses TRBV6-5 and TRBJ2-5; the D call from TCRdb, TRBD2, cannot be confirmed without DNA. The CDR3 length is 16 residues. From germline, CDR1 is MNHEY and CDR2 SVGAGI. The CDR3 loop reads CASSFRVAGGWETQYF.

The V call is TRBV28, the J call TRBJ1-4. The length of the CDR3 is 13 residues. Germline CDR1 is MDHEN and CDR2 is SYDVKM. CDR3 protein: CASRKDADEKLFF.

This chain uses TRBV19 with TRBJ2-1. The CDR3 runs 16 residues. CDR1 and CDR2 (germline): LNHDA, SQIVND (reference sequence). CDR3 sequence: CASSISRASKLYEQFF.

J is TRBJ2-2 and V is TRBV9. This CDR3 contains 13 residues. Germline CDR1 SGDLS, CDR2 YYNGEE. CDR3 loop: CASRDNSAGELFF.

This chain connects TRBV6-1 to TRBJ2-1; with no DNA, the TCRdb D assignment of TRBD1 cannot be verified. Germline CDR1 is MNHNS and CDR2 is SASEGT. The CDR3 length is 13 residues. CDR3 residues: CASSVRGYNEQFF.

The rearrangement joins TRBV29-1 to TRBJ2-7. There are 11 residues in the CDR3. Looked up from germline, CDR1 is SQVTM and CDR2 is ANQGSEA. The CDR3: CSVLTIYEQYF.

V usage is TRBV7-9 and J usage is TRBJ2-1; checking the TCRdb D call of TRBD2 is not possible without DNA. The CDR3 is 15 residues long. The germline CDR1 and CDR2 sequences are SEHNR and FQNEAQ (reference sequence). The CDR3 protein is CASSPPTSGYGEQFF.

The V and J genes are TRBV28 and TRBJ2-7; as DNA is missing, the TRBD1 call by TCRdb cannot be tested. From germline, CDR1 is MDHEN and CDR2 SYDVKM. The CDR3 loop spans 16 amino acids. The CDR3 loop reads CASNIPGDSGVWGQYF.